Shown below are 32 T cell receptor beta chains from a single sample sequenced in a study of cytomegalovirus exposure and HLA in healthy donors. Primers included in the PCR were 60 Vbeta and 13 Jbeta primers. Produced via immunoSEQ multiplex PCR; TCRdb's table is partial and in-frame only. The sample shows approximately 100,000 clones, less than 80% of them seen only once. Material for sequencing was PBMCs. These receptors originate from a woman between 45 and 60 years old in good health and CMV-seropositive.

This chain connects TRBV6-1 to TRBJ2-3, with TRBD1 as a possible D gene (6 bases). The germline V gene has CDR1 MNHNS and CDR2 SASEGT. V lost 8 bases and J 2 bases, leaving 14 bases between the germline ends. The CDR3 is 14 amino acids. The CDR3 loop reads CASETRTVTDTQYF. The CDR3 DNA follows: TGTGCCAGCGAGACCCGGACAGTCACAGATACGCAGTATTTT.

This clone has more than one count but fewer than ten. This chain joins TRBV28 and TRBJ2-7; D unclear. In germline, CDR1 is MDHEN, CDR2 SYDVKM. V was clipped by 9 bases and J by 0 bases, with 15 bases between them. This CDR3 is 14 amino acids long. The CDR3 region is CASRVLAPSYEQYF. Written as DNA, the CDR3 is TGTGCCAGTCGCGTATTAGCCCCCTCCTACGAGCAGTACTTC.

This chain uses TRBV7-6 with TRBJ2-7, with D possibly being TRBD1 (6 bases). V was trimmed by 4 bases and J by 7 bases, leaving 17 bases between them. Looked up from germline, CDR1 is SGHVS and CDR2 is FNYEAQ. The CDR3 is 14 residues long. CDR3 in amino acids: CASSSLWGLREQYF. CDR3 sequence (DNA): TGTGCCAGCAGCTCCTTGTGGGGGCTGAGGGAGCAGTACTTC.

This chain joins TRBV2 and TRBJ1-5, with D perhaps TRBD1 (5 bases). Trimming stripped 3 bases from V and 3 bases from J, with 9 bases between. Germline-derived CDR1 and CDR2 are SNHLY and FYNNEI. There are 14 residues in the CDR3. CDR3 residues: CASSDGGYNQPQHF. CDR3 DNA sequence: TGTGCCAGCAGTGACGGGGGTTACAATCAGCCCCAGCATTTT.

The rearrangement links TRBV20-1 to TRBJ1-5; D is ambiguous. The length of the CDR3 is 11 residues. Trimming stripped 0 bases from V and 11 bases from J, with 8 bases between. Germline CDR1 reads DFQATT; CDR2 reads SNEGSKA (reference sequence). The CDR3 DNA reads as TGCAGTGCTAGAGATCCCCGGGCCCAGCATTTT. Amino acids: CSARDPRAQHF.

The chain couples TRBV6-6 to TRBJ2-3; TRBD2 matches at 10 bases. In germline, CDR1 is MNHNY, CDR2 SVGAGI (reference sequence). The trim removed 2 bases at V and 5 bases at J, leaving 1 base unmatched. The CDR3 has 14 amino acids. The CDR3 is CASSYGLAEDTQYF. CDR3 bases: TGTGCCAGCAGTTACGGACTAGCGGAAGATACGCAGTATTTT.

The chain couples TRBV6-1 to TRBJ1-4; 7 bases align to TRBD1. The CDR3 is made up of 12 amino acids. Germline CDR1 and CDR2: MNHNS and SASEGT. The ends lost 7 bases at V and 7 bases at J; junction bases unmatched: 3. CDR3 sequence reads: CASKTGSEKLFF. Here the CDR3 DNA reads TGTGCCAGCAAGACAGGGAGTGAAAAACTGTTTTTT.

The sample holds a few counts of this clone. The DNA of the CDR3 is TGTGCCAGCAGCTTAGCGCTTTCGGGAACCTGGAATGAGCAGTTCTTC. Its translation: CASSLALSGTWNEQFF. The chain has TRBV7-2 and TRBJ2-1; a possible D gene is TRBD2 (5 bases). This CDR3 comprises 16 residues. V was pared by 0 bases and J by 7 bases, with 16 bases between. The germline CDR1 and CDR2 sequences are SGHTA and FQGNSA. Drawing the rest from reference TRBV7-2 and TRBJ2-1, the complete variable domain is GAGVSQSPSNKVTEKGKDVELRCDPISGHTALYWYRQSLGQGLEFLIYFQGNSAPDKSGLPSDRFSAERTGGSVSTLTIQRTQQEDSAVYLCASSLALSGTWNEQFFGPGTRLTVL.

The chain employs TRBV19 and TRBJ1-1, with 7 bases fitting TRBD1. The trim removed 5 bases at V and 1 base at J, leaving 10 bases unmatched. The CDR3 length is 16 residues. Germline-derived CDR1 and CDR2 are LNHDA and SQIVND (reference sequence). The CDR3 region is CASSLTGEFSNTEAFF. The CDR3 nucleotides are TGTGCCAGTAGTCTCACAGGGGAATTCTCGAACACTGAAGCTTTCTTT.

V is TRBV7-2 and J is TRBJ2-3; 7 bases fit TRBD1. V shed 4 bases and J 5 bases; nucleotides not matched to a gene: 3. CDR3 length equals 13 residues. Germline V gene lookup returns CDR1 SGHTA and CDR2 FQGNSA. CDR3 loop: CASSSQGLDTQYF. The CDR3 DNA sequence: TGTGCCAGCAGCTCACAGGGGTTAGATACGCAGTATTTT.

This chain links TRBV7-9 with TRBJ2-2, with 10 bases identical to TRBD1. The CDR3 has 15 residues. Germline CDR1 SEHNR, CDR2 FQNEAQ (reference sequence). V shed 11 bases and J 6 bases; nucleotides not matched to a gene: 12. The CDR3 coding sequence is TGTGCCGCCGGGGGAGACAGGGGGCTGGCCGGGGAGCTGTTTTTT. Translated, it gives CAAGGDRGLAGELFF.

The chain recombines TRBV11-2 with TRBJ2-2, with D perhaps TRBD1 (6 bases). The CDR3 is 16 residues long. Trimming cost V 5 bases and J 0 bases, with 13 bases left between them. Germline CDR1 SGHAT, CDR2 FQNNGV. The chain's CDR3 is CASSHTGTTNTGELFF. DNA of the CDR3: TGTGCCAGCAGCCATACCGGGACAACGAACACCGGGGAGCTGTTTTTT.

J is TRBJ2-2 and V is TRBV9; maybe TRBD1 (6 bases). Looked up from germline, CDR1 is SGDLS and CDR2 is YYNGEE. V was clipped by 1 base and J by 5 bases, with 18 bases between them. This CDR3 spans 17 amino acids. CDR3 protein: CASSVLSRPTGTGELFF. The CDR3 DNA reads TGTGCCAGCAGCGTATTGTCCCGCCCCACAGGGACCGGGGAGCTGTTTTTT.

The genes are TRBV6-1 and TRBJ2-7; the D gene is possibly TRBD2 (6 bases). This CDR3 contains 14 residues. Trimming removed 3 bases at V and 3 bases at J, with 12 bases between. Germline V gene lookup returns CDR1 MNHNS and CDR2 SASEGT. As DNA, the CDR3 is TGTGCCAGCAGTGAGTGGTCGGGAGTCTACGAGCAGTACTTC. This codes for CASSEWSGVYEQYF.

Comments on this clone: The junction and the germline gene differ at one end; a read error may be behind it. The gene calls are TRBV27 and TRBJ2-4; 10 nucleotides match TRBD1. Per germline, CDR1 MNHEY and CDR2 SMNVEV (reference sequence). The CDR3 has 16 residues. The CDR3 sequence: CASSRDRGISKNSQYF. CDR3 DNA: TGTGCCAGCAGTCGGGACAGGGGAATCTCTAAAAACAGTCAGTACTTC.

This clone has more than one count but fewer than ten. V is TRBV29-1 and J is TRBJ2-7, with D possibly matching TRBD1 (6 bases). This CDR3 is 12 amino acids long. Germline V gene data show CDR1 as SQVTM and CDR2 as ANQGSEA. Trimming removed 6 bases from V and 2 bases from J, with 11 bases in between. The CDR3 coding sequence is TGCAGCGTCCGGACAGACACCTACGAGCAGTACTTC. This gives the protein CSVRTDTYEQYF.

The CDR3 spells CASRRGGMATNEKLFF. The CDR3 DNA reads as TGTGCCAGCAGGAGAGGTGGTATGGCGACTAATGAAAAACTGTTTTTT. V and J are TRBV2 and TRBJ1-4; D not resolved. The germline V and J ends were trimmed by 6 bases and 2 bases, with 16 bases remaining between them. Per germline, CDR1 SNHLY and CDR2 FYNNEI. This CDR3 comprises 16 residues.

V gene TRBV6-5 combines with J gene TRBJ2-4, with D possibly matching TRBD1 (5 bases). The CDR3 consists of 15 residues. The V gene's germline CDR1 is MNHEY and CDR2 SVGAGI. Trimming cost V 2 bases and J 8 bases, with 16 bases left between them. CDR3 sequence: CASSYGSGNLDIQYF. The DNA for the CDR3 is TGTGCCAGCAGTTACGGGTCAGGGAATTTAGACATTCAGTACTTC.

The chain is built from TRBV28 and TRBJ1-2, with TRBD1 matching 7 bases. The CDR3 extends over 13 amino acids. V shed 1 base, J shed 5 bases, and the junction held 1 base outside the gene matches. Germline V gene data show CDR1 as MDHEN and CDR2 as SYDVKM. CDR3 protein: CASSLSGQYGYTF. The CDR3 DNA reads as TGTGCCAGCAGTTTATCGGGACAGTATGGCTACACCTTC.

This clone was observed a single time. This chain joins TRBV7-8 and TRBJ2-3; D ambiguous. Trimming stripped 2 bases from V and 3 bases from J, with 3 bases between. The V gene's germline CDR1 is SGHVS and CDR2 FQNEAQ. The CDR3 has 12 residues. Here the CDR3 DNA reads TGTGCCAGCAGCTTACCGACAGATACGCAGTATTTT. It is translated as CASSLPTDTQYF.

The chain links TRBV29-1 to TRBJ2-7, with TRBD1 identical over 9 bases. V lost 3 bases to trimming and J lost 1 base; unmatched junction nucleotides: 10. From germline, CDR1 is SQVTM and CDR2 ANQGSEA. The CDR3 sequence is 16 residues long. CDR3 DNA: TGCAGCGTTGAGAAGGGGGGACAGGGCCCATCCTACGAGCAGTACTTC. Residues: CSVEKGGQGPSYEQYF.

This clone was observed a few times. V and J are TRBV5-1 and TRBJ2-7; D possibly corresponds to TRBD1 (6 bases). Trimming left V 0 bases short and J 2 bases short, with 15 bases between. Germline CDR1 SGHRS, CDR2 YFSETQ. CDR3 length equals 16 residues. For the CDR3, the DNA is TGCGCCAGCAGCTTGGCCGCGGCGACAGGAACCTACGAGCAGTACTTC. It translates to CASSLAAATGTYEQYF.

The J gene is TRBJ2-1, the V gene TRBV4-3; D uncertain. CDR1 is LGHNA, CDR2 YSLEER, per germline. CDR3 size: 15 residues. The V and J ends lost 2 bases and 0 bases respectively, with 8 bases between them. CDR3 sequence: CASSQSPSSYNEQFF. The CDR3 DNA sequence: TGCGCCAGCAGCCAATCCCCTAGCTCCTACAATGAGCAGTTCTTC.

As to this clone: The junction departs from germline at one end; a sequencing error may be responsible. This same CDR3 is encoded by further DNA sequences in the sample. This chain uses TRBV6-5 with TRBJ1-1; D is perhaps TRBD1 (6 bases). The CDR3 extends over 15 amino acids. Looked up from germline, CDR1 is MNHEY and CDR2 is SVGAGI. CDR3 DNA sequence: TGTGCCAGCAGCTACTCGTGGACAGTGAACACTGAAGCTTTCTTT. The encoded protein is CASSYSWTVNTEAFF.

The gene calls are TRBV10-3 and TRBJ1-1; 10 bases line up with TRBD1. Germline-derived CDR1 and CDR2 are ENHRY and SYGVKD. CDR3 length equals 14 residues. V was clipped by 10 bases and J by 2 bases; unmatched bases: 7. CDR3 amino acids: CATWTGGVNTEAFF. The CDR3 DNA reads TGTGCCACCTGGACAGGGGGAGTAAACACTGAAGCTTTCTTT.

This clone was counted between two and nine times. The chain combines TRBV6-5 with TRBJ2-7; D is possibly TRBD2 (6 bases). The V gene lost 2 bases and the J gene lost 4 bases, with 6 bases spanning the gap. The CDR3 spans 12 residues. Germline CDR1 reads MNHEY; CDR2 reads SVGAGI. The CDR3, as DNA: TGTGCCAGCAGTTACGCGGGATACGAGCAGTACTTC. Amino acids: CASSYAGYEQYF.

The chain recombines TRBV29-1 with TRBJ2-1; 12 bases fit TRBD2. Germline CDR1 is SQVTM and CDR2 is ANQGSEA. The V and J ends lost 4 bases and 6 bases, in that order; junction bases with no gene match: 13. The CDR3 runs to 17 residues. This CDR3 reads CSVGEGSLAGGRNEQFF. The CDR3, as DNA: TGCAGCGTTGGAGAAGGTTCACTAGCGGGAGGCCGCAATGAGCAGTTCTTC.

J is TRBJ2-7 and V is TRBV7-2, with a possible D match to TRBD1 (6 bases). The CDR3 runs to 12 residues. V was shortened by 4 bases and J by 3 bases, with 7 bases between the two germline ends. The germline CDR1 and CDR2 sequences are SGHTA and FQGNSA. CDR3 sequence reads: CASSSTGYEQYF. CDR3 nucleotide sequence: TGTGCCAGCAGCTCGACAGGCTACGAGCAGTACTTC.

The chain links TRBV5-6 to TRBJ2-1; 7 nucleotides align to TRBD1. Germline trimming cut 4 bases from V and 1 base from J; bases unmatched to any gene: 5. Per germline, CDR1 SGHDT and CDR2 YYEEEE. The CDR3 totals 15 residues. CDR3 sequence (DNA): TGTGCCAGCAGCCGCGACAGGGCTTCCTACAATGAGCAGTTCTTC. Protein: CASSRDRASYNEQFF.

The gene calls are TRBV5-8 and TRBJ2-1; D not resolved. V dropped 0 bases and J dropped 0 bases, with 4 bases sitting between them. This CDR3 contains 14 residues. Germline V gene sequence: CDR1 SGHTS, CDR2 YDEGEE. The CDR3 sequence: CASSLDSSYNEQFF. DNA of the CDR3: TGTGCCAGCAGCTTGGACAGCTCCTACAATGAGCAGTTCTTC.

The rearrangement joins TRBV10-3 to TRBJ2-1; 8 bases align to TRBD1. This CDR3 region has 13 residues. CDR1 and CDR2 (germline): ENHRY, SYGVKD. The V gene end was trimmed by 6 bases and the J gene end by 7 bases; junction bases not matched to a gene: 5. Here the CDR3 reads CAISPGGWNEQFF. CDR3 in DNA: TGTGCCATCAGCCCAGGGGGCTGGAATGAGCAGTTCTTC.

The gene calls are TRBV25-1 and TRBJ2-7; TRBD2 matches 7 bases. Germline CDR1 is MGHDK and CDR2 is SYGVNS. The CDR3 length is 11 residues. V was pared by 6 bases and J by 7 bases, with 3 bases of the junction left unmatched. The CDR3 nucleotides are TGTGCCAGCAGGGGGCGGGAGGAGCAGTACTTC. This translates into CASRGREEQYF.